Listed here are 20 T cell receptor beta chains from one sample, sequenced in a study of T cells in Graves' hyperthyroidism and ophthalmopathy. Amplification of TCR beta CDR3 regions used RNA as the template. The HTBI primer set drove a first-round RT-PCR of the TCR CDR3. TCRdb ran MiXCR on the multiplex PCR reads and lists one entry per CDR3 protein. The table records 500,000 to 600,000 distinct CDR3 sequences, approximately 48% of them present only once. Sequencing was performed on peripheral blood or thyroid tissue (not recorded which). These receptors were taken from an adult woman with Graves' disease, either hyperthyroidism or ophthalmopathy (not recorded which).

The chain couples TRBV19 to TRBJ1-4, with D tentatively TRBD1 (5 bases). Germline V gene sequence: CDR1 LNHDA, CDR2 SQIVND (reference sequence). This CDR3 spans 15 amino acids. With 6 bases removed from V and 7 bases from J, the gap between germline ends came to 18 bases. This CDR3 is CASSPNGGMTEKLFF. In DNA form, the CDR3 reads TGTGCCAGTAGCCCAAATGGGGGGATGACTGAAAAACTGTTTTTT.

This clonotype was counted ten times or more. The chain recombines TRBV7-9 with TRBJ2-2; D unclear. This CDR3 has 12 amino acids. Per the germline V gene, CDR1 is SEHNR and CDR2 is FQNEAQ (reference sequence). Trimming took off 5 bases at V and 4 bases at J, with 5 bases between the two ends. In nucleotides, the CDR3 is TGTGCCAGCAGCCTGATCACCGGGGAGCTGTTTTTT. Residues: CASSLITGELFF. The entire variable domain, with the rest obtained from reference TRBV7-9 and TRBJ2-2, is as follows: DTGVSQNPRHKITKRGQNVTFRCDPISEHNRLYWYRQTLGQGPEFLTYFQNEAQLEKSRLLSDRFSAERPKGSFSTLEIQRTEQGDSAMYLCASSLITGELFFGEGSRLTVL.

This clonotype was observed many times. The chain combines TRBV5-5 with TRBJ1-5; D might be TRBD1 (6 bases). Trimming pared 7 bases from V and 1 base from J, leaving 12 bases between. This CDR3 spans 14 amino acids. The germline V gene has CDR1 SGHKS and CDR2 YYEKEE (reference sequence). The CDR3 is CASQTGTSNQPQHF. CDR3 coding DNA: TGTGCCAGCCAAACCGGGACAAGCAATCAGCCCCAGCATTTT. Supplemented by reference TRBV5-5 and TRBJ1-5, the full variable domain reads DAGVTQSPTHLIKTRGQQVTLRCSPISGHKSVSWYQQVLGQGPQFIFQYYEKEERGRGNFPDRFSARQFPNYSSELNVNALLLGDSALYLCASQTGTSNQPQHFGDGTRLSIL.

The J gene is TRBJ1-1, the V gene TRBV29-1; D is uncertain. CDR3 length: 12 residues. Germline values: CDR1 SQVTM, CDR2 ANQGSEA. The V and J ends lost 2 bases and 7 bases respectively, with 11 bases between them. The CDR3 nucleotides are TGCAGCGTTGAAAGAATATCAGTTGAAGCTTTCTTT. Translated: CSVERISVEAFF.

CDR3 protein: CASSYPQGATNEKLFF. The CDR3 DNA is TGTGCCAGCAGTTACCCACAGGGGGCAACTAATGAAAAACTGTTTTTT. V is TRBV12-3 or TRBV12-4 and J is TRBJ1-4; 8 bases map to TRBD1. The V and J ends lost 4 bases and 0 bases, in that order; junction bases with no gene match: 4. CDR3 length: 16 amino acids.

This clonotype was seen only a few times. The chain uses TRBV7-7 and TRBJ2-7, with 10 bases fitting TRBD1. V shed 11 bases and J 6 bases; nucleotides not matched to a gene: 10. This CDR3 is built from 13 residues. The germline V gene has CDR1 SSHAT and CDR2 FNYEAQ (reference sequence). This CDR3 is CAVGTGVLSEQYF. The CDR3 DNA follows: TGTGCCGTTGGGACAGGGGTTTTGAGCGAGCAGTACTTC.

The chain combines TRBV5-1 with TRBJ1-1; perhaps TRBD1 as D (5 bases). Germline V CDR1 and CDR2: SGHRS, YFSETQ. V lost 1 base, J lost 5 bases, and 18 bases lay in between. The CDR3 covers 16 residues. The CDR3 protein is CASSLSGGGTRTEAFF. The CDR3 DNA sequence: TGCGCCAGCAGCTTGTCTGGGGGGGGAACGAGGACTGAAGCTTTCTTT.

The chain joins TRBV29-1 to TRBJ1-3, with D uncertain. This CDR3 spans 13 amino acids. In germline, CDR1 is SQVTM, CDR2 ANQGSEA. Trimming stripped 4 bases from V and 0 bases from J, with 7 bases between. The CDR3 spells CSVGMSSGNTIYF. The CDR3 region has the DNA TGCAGCGTTGGGATGAGCTCTGGAAACACCATATATTTT.

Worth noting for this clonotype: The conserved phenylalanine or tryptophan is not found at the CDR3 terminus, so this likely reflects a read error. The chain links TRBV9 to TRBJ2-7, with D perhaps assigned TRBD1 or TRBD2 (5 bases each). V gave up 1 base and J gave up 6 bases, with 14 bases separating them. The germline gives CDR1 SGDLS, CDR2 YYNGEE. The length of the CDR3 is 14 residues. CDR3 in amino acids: CASSVQTGRGEQYS. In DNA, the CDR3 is TGTGCCAGCAGCGTACAAACGGGAAGGGGCGAGCAGTACTCC.

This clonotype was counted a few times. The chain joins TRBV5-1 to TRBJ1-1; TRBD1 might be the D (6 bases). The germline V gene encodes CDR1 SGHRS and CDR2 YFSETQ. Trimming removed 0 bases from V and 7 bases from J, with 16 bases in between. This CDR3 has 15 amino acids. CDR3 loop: CASSLEHPGADEAFF. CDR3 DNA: TGCGCCAGCAGCTTGGAACACCCAGGGGCGGATGAAGCTTTCTTT.

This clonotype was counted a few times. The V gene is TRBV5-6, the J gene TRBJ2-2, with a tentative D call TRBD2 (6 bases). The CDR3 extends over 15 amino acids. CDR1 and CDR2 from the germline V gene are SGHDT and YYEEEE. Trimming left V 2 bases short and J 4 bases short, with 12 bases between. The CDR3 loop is CASSFPSVGTGELFF. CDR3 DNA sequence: TGTGCCAGCAGCTTTCCTAGCGTAGGCACCGGGGAGCTGTTTTTT.

This chain's CDR3 is CAITPAGGGLYEQYF. The CDR3 region has the DNA TGTGCCATCACCCCGGCCGGGGGGGGGCTATACGAGCAGTACTTC. J is TRBJ2-7 and V is TRBV10-3, with 8 bases identical to TRBD2. Trimming cost V 7 bases and J 4 bases; bases outside gene matches: 12. The germline V gene has CDR1 ENHRY and CDR2 SYGVKD. The CDR3 has 15 residues.

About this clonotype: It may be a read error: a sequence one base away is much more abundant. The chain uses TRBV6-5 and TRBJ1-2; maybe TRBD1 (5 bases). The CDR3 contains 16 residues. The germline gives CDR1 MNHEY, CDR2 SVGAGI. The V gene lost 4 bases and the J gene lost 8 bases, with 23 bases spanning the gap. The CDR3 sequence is CASSSGFEGSTKGYTF. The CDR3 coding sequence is TGTGCCAGCAGTTCTGGGTTCGAGGGGTCCACAAAGGGCTACACCTTC.

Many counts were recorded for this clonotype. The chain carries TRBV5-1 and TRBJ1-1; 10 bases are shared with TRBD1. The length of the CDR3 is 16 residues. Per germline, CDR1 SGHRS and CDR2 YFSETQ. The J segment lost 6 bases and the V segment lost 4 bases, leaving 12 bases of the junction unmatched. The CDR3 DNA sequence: TGCGCCAGCAGCCTTAGGCCGGGACAGGGGAGCTCTGAAGCTTTCTTT. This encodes CASSLRPGQGSSEAFF.

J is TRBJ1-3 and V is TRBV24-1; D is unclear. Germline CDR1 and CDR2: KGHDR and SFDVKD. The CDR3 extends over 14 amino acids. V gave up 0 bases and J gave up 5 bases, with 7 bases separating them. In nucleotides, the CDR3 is TGTGCCACCAGTGATTTGCATGATCGAAACACCATATATTTT. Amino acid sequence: CATSDLHDRNTIYF.

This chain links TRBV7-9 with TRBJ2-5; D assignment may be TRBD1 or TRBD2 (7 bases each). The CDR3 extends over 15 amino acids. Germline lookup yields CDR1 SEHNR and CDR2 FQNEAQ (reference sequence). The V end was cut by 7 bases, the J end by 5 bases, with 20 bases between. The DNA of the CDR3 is TGTGCCAGCATAGCCAGGGGGAGGGTAGGGGAGACCCAGTACTTC. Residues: CASIARGRVGETQYF. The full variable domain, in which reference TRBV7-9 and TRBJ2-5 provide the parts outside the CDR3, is DTGVSQNPRHKITKRGQNVTFRCDPISEHNRLYWYRQTLGQGPEFLTYFQNEAQLEKSRLLSDRFSAERPKGSFSTLEIQRTEQGDSAMYLCASIARGRVGETQYFGPGTRLLVL.

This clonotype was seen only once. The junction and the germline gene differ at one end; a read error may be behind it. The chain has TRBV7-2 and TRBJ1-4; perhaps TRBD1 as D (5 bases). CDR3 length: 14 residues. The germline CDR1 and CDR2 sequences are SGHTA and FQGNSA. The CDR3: CASSRTRDGEKLFF. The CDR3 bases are TGCGCCAGCAGCCGAACCAGGGACGGCGAAAAACTGTTTTTT.

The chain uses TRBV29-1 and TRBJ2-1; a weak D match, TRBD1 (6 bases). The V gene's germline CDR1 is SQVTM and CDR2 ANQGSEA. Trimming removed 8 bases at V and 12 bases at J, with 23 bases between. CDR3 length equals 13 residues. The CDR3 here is CSSARQEKVGQFF. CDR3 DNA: TGCAGCTCCGCGAGACAGGAGAAAGTCGGGCAGTTCTTC.

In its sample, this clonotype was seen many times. CDR3 region: CSASTTEQYF. CDR3 coding DNA: TGCAGTGCTAGTACAACCGAGCAGTACTTC. V gene TRBV20-1 combines with J gene TRBJ2-7; the D is unclear. The V end was cut by 3 bases, the J end by 6 bases, with 6 bases between. The CDR3 spans 10 residues. Germline values: CDR1 DFQATT, CDR2 SNEGSKA (reference sequence).

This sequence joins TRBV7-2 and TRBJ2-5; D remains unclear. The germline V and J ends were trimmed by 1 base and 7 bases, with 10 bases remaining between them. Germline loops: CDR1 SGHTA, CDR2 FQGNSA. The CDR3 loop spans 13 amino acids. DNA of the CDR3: TGTGCCAGCAGCTTAGTGGGATCCGGGACCCAGTACTTC. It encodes CASSLVGSGTQYF. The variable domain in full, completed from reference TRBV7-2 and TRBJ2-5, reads GAGVSQSPSNKVTEKGKDVELRCDPISGHTALYWYRQSLGQGLEFLIYFQGNSAPDKSGLPSDRFSAERTGGSVSTLTIQRTQQEDSAVYLCASSLVGSGTQYFGPGTRLLVL.